The present T cell receptor (beta chain) was sequenced within a study of blood T cell repertoires in COVID-19. Study context: Sources were T cells, B-cell-depleted T cells, or PBMCs; the material itself was cDNA or gDNA.

This CDR3 region has 14 residues. CDR1 and CDR2 from the germline V gene are ENHRY and SYGVKD. V lost 1 base, J lost 2 bases, and 9 bases lay in between. This clone appeared a few times. Profiling relied on immunoSEQ multiplex PCR, and the TCRdb table lists in-frame clones only, not all of them. The sample records more than 85,000 clones, about 80% being singletons. The chain carries TRBV10-3 and TRBJ2-7, with D hard to call. This receptor was identified in a woman over 75 with acute or convalescent COVID-19. Source material: peripheral blood. CDR3: CAISEFRRPYEQYF. In DNA form, the CDR3 reads TGTGCCATCAGTGAGTTTAGGCGGCCCTACGAGCAGTACTTC.